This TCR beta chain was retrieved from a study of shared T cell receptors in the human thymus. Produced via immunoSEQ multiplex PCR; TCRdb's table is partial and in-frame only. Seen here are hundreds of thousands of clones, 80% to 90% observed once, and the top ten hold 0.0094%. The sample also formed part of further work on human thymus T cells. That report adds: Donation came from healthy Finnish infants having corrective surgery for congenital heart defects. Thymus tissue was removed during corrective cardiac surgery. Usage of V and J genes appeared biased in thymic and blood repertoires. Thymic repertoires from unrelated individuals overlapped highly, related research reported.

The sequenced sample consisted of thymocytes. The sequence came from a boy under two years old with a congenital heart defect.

The CDR3 DNA sequence: TGTGCCAGCAGTTTTCACGGTCGGGACAGGCCCTTCTTCTTCTACGAGCAGTACTTC. This sequence encodes CASSFHGRDRPFFFYEQYF. This chain links TRBV28 with TRBJ2-7; 8 bases are a match to TRBD1. Looked up from germline, CDR1 is MDHEN and CDR2 is SYDVKM. The CDR3 is made up of 19 amino acids. J was trimmed by 3 bases and V by 3 bases; bases with no gene match: 19.